This is a list of T cell receptor beta chains from one sample in a study of Ad26.COV2.S vaccination and SARS-CoV-2 variants. Generated by immunoSEQ multiplex PCR, the TCRdb table keeps only in-frame clones and is missing some. Altogether roughly 150,000 clones are present, roughly 88% being singletons, with the ten largest covering 5%. This specimen was peripheral blood, taken after recovery from COVID-19. Source of these receptors: a human donor who had recovered from COVID-19. Both conserved end residues are part of each CDR3. A D gene is named only where the DNA matches it firmly. Part of the rows lack a size; the others show once, few, many or a class for expanded clones.

.	TRBJ2-2	.	TRBV10-3	CAISELEDGELFF	TGTGCCATCAGTGAGCTCGAGGACGGGGAGCTGTTTTTT
.	TRBJ1-2	.	TRBV3-1/TRBV3-2	CASSQAGVGYTF	TGTGCCAGCAGCCAAGCTGGGGTTGGCTACACCTTC
.	TRBJ2-6	.	TRBV19	CASSIIEAGANVLTF	TGTGCCAGTAGTATCATCGAGGCTGGGGCCAACGTCCTGACTTTC
TRBD1	TRBJ1-2	.	TRBV6-2/TRBV6-3	CASSTGGANGYTF	TGTGCCAGCAGTACAGGGGGCGCAAATGGCTACACCTTC
.	TRBJ2-3	.	TRBV21-1	CASNLPADTQYF	TGTGCCAGCAACCTCCCGGCAGATACGCAGTATTTT
.	TRBJ1-1	.	TRBV5-4	CASSLTRATEAFF	TGTGCCAGCAGCTTGACCAGGGCAACCGAAGCTTTCTTT
.	TRBJ2-7	few	TRBV27	CASSPEQYF	TGTGCCAGCAGTCCCGAGCAGTACTTC
.	TRBJ2-7	.	TRBV25-1	CASGELYEQYF	TGTGCCAGCGGGGAGCTCTACGAGCAGTACTTC
.	TRBJ1-1	.	TRBV29-1	CSASNTEAFF	TGCAGCGCCTCGAACACTGAAGCTTTCTTT
TRBD1	TRBJ1-4	.	TRBV28	CASTGPGQGYEKLFF	TGTGCCAGCACCGGTCCCGGACAGGGATATGAAAAACTGTTTTTT
.	TRBJ1-4	.	TRBV4-1	CASSQDSSALEKLFF	TGCGCCAGCAGCCAAGATTCCTCGGCGTTGGAAAAACTGTTTTTT
.	TRBJ2-7	.	TRBV15	CATSRDAESYEQYF	TGTGCCACCAGCAGAGACGCCGAATCCTACGAGCAGTACTTC
.	TRBJ1-1	few	TRBV18	CASSTGLTWMNTEAFF	TGTGCCAGCTCAACGGGACTTACGTGGATGAACACTGAAGCTTTCTTT
TRBD1	TRBJ1-1	.	TRBV19	CASSVGQVRWGTEAFF	TGTGCCAGTAGTGTGGGACAGGTCCGTTGGGGCACTGAAGCTTTCTTT
.	TRBJ2-5	.	TRBV6-2/TRBV6-3	CASSYSHPAPLGETQYF	TGTGCCAGCAGTTACTCCCACCCGGCGCCTTTAGGGGAGACCCAGTACTTC
.	TRBJ1-6	.	TRBV10-1	CASSRGGGNSPLHF	TGCGCCAGCAGCAGAGGGGGAGGAAATTCACCCCTCCACTTT
.	TRBJ1-6	few	TRBV29-1	CSVNQGGNSPLHF	TGCAGCGTAAACCAGGGAGGTAATTCACCCCTCCACTTT
TRBD1	TRBJ2-1	.	TRBV4-1	CASSHPGQGISEQFF	TGCGCCAGCAGCCACCCGGGACAGGGGATTTCTGAGCAGTTCTTC
TRBD1	TRBJ1-6	.	TRBV5-6	CASSLGGTGVSPLHF	TGTGCCAGCAGCTTGGGTGGGACAGGGGTCTCACCCCTCCACTTT
.	TRBJ2-5	once	TRBV5-5	CASSLEGGETQYF	TGTGCCAGCAGCTTGGAGGGGGGGGAGACCCAGTACTTC
TRBD2	TRBJ2-7	.	TRBV7-2	CASSFGGSYEQYF	TGTGCCAGCAGCTTCGGGGGGTCCTACGAGCAGTACTTC
.	TRBJ1-1	.	TRBV29-1	CSVGTVAFF	TGCAGCGTTGGGACGGTAGCTTTCTTT
.	TRBJ1-3	.	TRBV6-5	CASSKAGTGNTIYF	TGTGCCAGCAGTAAGGCAGGGACTGGAAACACCATATATTTT
TRBD2	TRBJ2-2	.	TRBV15	CATSRTRGGAGAGELFF	TGTGCCACCAGCAGGACTCGCGGGGGGGCAGGGGCCGGGGAGCTGTTTTTT
.	TRBJ1-5	.	TRBV28	CASSLPLAGSQPQHF	TGTGCCAGCAGTTTACCTTTGGCTGGAAGTCAGCCCCAGCATTTT
.	TRBJ1-3	.	TRBV7-9	CASSLGGNTIYF	TGTGCCAGCAGCTTAGGAGGAAACACCATATATTTT
.	TRBJ1-5	.	TRBV19	CASSIGQHSNQPQHF	TGTGCCAGTAGTATAGGGCAACATAGCAATCAGCCCCAGCATTTT
.	TRBJ2-3	.	TRBV30	CAWSVTKDTQYF	TGTGCCTGGAGTGTAACGAAGGATACGCAGTATTTT
TRBD1	TRBJ2-5	once	TRBV3-1/TRBV3-2	CASSLGQAQGAQYF	TGTGCCAGCAGCCTCGGACAGGCCCAAGGGGCCCAGTACTTC
.	TRBJ1-5	.	TRBV30	CAWSPQGNQPQHF	TGTGCCTGGAGTCCTCAGGGCAATCAGCCCCAGCATTTT
.	TRBJ1-1	.	TRBV4-1	CASSQSFSMNTEAFF	TGCGCCAGCAGCCAGAGTTTCAGTATGAACACTGAAGCTTTCTTT
TRBD2	TRBJ2-3	once	TRBV13	CASSFGGTTSDTQYF	TGTGCCAGCAGCTTCGGCGGGACTACCTCCGATACGCAGTATTTT
.	TRBJ2-1	.	TRBV2	CASSGLGWGNEQFF	TGTGCCAGCAGTGGGTTGGGTTGGGGCAATGAGCAGTTCTTC
.	TRBJ1-2	.	TRBV6-5	CASRAPGYSYGYTF	TGTGCCAGCAGAGCGCCGGGGTATAGCTATGGCTACACCTTC
TRBD2	TRBJ2-5	.	TRBV7-9	CASSGREYQETQYF	TGTGCCAGCAGCGGGCGGGAGTACCAAGAGACCCAGTACTTC
.	TRBJ2-2	.	TRBV4-3	CASSRAKNTGELFF	TGCGCCAGCAGCCGCGCTAAGAACACCGGGGAGCTGTTTTTT
.	TRBJ1-4	.	TRBV19	CASRRGGATNEKLFF	TGTGCCAGTAGACGGGGAGGGGCGACTAATGAAAAACTGTTTTTT
.	TRBJ2-5	.	TRBV11-2	CASSNKVRGIQETQYF	TGTGCCAGCAGCAATAAAGTGCGGGGTATACAAGAGACCCAGTACTTC
TRBD1	TRBJ2-7	.	TRBV19	CASSMGTGRYEQYF	TGTGCCAGTAGTATGGGGACAGGCCGCTACGAGCAGTACTTC
.	TRBJ1-5	.	TRBV24-1	CATSDSGREGNGQPQHF	TGTGCCACCAGTGATTCGGGACGGGAGGGGAATGGTCAGCCCCAGCATTTT
TRBD1	TRBJ2-5	few	TRBV3-1/TRBV3-2	CASSPGPGGIQETQYF	TGTGCCAGCAGCCCAGGTCCAGGGGGTATCCAAGAGACCCAGTACTTC
.	TRBJ2-3	.	TRBV28	CASSFQVQGPRSTQYF	TGTGCCAGCAGTTTTCAGGTACAGGGCCCCCGAAGTACGCAGTATTTT
.	TRBJ2-5	.	TRBV14	CASSQFRNRGETQYF	TGTGCCAGCAGCCAATTCCGCAATAGGGGAGAGACCCAGTACTTC
.	TRBJ1-2	once	TRBV29-1	CSVPTGLTVGGYTF	TGCAGCGTCCCCACGGGACTCACAGTGGGGGGCTACACCTTC
.	TRBJ2-7	.	TRBV4-3	CASSQDYERGPYEQYF	TGCGCCAGCAGCCAAGATTATGAAAGGGGTCCTTACGAGCAGTACTTC
.	TRBJ1-5	.	TRBV28	CASSLGGSNQPQHF	TGTGCCAGCAGTTTGGGGGGGTCGAATCAGCCCCAGCATTTT
.	TRBJ1-3	.	TRBV9	CASSALSGLPRNTIYF	TGTGCCAGCAGCGCCCTGTCGGGACTCCCTCGAAACACCATATATTTT
.	TRBJ1-5	few	TRBV6-6	CASSHNQGNQPQHF	TGTGCCAGCAGCCATAACCAGGGCAATCAGCCCCAGCATTTT
TRBD2	TRBJ2-7	once	TRBV20-1	CSASNGGSSYEQYF	TGCAGTGCTAGTAACGGGGGGAGCTCCTACGAGCAGTACTTC
.	TRBJ2-1	.	TRBV11-3	CASSSREGEAFGEQFF	TGTGCCAGCAGCTCGAGGGAAGGGGAGGCTTTCGGTGAGCAGTTCTTC
.	TRBJ1-1	once	TRBV29-1	CSVAGVEGATEAFF	TGCAGCGTTGCTGGAGTGGAGGGTGCTACTGAAGCTTTCTTT
.	TRBJ1-1	.	TRBV3-1/TRBV3-2	CASSQDRGTEAFF	TGTGCCAGCAGCCAAGATAGGGGGACCGAAGCTTTCTTT